This T cell receptor (beta chain) was recorded in a study of control samples from healthy donors and cancer patients. This CDR3 is 12 amino acids long. Germline V gene data show CDR1 as MGHDK and CDR2 as SYGVNS. V dropped 2 bases and J dropped 8 bases, with 6 bases sitting between them. The repertoire was sequenced with immunoSEQ multiplex PCR; TCRdb's copy has only in-frame clones and lacks some. The table lists about 180,000 clones, around nine tenths of them singletons. This clonotype was obtained from a man between 25 and 39 years old in good health. The source material was blood. The gene calls are TRBV25-1 and TRBJ1-4; D is undetermined. CDR3 region: CASSELPEKLFF. Here the CDR3 DNA reads TGTGCCAGCAGTGAACTACCGGAAAAACTGTTTTTT.